This T cell receptor (beta chain) was sequenced in a study of T cell responses to AZD1222 COVID-19 vaccine. Study overall: It was second doses at about 4 or about 12 weeks that were pooled.

In the case of this clone: Its specificity is unknown.

CDR3 length: 12 residues. Germline V gene lookup returns CDR1 KGHSH and CDR2 LQKENI. Trimming removed 3 bases from V and 3 bases from J, with 5 bases in between. Overall study findings and caveats: The sample set comprised mostly white British donors with more females, and clonal diversity was possibly underestimated. Seropositivity was recorded at baseline in only 6 or 7 AZD1222 recipients.

The protocol was immunoSEQ multiplex PCR, while the TCRdb copy is restricted to in-frame clones and leaves out a portion. Here the sample spans 95,000 to 150,000 clones, approximately 90% being singletons. V usage is TRBV18 and J usage is TRBJ1-2; D call uncertain. The specimen was peripheral blood, collected on day 0 of AZD1222 vaccination. This clonotype was obtained from an adult in good health. DNA for the CDR3: TGTGCCAGCTCACCCGCCTACTATGGCTACACCTTC. It is translated as CASSPAYYGYTF. Filled out from reference TRBV18 and TRBJ1-2, the complete variable domain reads NAGVMQNPRHLVRRRGQEARLRCSPMKGHSHVYWYRQLPEEGLKFMVYLQKENIIDESGMPKERFSAEFPKEGPSILRIQQVVRGDSAAYFCASSPAYYGYTFGSGTRLTVV.